The following is a T cell receptor beta chain sequence with its context. CDR3 length equals 15 residues. With V trimmed by 6 bases and J by 3 bases, 4 bases remained unmatched. Germline V gene sequence: CDR1 SNHLY, CDR2 FYNNEI. The sample is drawn from a study of blood T cell repertoires in COVID-19. Overall study: PBMCs, B-cell-depleted T cells, or T cells provided the cDNA or gDNA that made up the material.

Authors' data handling: The authors estimated nucleated cell counts from reference gene primer amplification. Assay: immunoSEQ multiplex PCR; the TCRdb copy retains only in-frame clones and omits some. V and J calls and clone size come straight from that table; D and trimming were deduced from the DNA. The repertoire includes fewer than 90,000 clones, 88% of them detected once, and roughly 6.6% sits in the top ten. Sequenced material: peripheral blood. The TCR sequence derives from a man in his 70s with acute or convalescent COVID-19. The rearrangement uses TRBV2 and TRBJ2-1; 11 bases agree with TRBD2. The chain's CDR3 is CASRTLAGGYNEQFF. Written as DNA, the CDR3 is TGTGCCAGCAGAACCCTAGCGGGAGGCTACAATGAGCAGTTCTTC.